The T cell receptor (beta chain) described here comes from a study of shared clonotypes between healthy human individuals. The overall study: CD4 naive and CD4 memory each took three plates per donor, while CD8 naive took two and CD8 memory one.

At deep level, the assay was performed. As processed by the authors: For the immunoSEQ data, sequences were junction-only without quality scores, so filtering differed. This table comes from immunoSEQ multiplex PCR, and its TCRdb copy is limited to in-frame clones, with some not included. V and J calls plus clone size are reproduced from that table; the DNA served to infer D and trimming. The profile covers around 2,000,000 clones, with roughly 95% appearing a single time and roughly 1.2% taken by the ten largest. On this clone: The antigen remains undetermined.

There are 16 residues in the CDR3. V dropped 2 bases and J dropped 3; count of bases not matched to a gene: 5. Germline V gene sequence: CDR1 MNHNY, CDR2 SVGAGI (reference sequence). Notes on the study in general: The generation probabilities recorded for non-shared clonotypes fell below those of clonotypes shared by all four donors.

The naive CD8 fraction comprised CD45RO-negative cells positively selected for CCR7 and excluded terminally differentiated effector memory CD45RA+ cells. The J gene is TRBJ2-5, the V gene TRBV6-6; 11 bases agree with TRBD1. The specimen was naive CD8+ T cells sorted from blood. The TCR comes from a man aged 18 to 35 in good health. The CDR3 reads CASSYRPGQGEETQYF. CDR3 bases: TGTGCCAGCAGTTACCGCCCGGGACAGGGGGAAGAGACCCAGTACTTC.